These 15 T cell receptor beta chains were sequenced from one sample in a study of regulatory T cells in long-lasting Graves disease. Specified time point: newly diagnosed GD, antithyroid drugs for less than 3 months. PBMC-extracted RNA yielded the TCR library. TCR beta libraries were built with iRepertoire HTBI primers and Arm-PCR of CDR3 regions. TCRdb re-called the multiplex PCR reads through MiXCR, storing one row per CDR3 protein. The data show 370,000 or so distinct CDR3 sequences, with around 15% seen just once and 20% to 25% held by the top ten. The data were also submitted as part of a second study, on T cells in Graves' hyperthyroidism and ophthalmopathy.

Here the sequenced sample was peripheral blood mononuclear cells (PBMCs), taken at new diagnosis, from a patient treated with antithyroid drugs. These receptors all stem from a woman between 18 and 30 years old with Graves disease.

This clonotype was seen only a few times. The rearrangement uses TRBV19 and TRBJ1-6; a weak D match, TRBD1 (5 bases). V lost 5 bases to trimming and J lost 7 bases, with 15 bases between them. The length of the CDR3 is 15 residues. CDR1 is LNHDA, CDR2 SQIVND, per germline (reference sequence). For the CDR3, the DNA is TGTGCCAGTAGTCTCTCCGGGACCGAGAATTCACCCCTCCACTTT. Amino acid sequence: CASSLSGTENSPLHF.

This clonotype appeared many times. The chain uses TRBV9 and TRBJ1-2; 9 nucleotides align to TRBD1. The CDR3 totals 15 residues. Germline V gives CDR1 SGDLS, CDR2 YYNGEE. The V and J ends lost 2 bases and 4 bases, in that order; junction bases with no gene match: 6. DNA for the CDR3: TGTGCCAGCAGCGTTACAGGGGGCGCGGGCTATGGCTACACCTTC. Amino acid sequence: CASSVTGGAGYGYTF.

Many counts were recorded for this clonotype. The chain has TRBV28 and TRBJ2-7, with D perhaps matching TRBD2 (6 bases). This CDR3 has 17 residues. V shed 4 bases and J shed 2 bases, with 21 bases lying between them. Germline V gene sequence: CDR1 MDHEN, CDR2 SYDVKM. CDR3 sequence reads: CASSSPRRARRTYEQYF. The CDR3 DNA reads TGTGCCAGCAGTTCGCCGCGGAGGGCCCGGAGGACCTACGAGCAGTACTTC.

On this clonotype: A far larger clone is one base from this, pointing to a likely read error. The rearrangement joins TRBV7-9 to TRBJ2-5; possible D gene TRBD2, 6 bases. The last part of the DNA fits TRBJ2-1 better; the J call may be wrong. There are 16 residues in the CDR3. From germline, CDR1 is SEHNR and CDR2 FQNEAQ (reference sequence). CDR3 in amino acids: CASSLGSGGVVVEQFF. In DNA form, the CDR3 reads TGTGCCAGCAGCTTAGGAAGTGGCGGGGTGGTCGTTGAGCAGTTCTTC.

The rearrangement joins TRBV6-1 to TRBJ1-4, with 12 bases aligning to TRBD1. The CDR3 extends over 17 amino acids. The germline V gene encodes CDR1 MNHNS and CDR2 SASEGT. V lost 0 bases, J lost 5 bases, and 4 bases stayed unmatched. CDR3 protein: CASSEAGTGGPNEKLFF. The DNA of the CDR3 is TGTGCCAGCAGTGAAGCGGGGACAGGGGGCCCAAATGAAAAACTGTTTTTT.

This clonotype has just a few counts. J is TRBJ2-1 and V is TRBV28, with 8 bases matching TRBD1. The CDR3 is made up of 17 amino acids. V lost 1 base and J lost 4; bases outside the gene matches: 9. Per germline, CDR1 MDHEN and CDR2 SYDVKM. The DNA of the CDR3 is TGTGCCAGCAGTTTATTCGGTTGGGACAGGTCTTACAATGAGCAGTTCTTC. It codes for CASSLFGWDRSYNEQFF.

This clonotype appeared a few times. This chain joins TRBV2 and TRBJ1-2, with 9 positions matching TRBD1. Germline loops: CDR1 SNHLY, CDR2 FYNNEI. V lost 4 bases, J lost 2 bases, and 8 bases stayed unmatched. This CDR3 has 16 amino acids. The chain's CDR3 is CASSGARTGENYGYTF. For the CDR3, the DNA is TGTGCCAGCAGTGGGGCCAGGACAGGGGAAAACTATGGCTACACCTTC.

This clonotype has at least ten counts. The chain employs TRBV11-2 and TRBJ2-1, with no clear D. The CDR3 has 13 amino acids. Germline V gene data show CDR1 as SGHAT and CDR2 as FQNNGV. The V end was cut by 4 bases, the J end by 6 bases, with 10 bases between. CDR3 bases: TGTGCCAGCAGCTCTTCCCCCGGCAATGAGCAGTTCTTC. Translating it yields CASSSSPGNEQFF.

The CDR3 DNA reads TGTGCCAGTAAAACGGGAGCGGCAGATACGCAGTATTTT. Residues: CASKTGAADTQYF. The chain is built from TRBV19 and TRBJ2-3, with a tentative D call TRBD2 (6 bases). Trimming stripped 7 bases from V and 4 bases from J, with 12 bases between. Germline values: CDR1 LNHDA, CDR2 SQIVND (reference sequence). CDR3 size: 13 residues.

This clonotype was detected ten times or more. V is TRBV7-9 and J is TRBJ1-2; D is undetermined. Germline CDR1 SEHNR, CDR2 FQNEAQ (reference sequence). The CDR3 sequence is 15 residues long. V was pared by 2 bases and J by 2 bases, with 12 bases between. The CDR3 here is CASSLTRLSNYGYTF. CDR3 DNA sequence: TGTGCCAGCAGCTTAACCCGTTTGAGCAACTATGGCTACACCTTC.

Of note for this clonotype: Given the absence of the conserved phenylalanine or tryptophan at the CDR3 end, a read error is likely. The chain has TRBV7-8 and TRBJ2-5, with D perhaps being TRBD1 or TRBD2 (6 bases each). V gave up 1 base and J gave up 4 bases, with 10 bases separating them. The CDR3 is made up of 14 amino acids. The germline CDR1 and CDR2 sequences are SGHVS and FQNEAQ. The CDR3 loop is CASSLEQGGETQYS. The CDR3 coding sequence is TGTGCCAGCAGCTTAGAACAGGGAGGAGAGACCCAGTACTCC.

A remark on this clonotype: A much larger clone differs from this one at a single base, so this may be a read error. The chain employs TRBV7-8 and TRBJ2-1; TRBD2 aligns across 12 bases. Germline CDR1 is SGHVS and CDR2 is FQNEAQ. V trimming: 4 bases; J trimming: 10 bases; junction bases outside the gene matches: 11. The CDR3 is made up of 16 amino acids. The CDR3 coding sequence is TGTGCCAGCAGCTCGCGGACTAGCGGGATCCCCTACGAGCAGTTCTTC. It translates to CASSSRTSGIPYEQFF.

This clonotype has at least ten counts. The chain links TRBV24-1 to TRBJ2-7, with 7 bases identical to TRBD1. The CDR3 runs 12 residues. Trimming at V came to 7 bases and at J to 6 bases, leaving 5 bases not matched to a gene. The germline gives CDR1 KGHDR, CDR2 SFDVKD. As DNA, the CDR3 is TGTGCCACCAGCCTAACAGGGGCCGAGCAGTACTTC. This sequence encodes CATSLTGAEQYF.

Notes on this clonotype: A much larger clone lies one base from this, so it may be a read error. The CDR3 region is CASSYHKLSTEAFF. In DNA form, the CDR3 reads TGTGCCAGCAGTTACCACAAATTGAGCACTGAAGCTTTCTTT. The chain couples TRBV6-2 or TRBV6-3 to TRBJ1-1; D is uncertain. The CDR3 extends over 14 amino acids. The V end lost 2 bases, the J end lost 4 bases, and 11 bases lay between the germline ends. The germline V gene encodes CDR1 MNHEY and CDR2 SVGEGT.

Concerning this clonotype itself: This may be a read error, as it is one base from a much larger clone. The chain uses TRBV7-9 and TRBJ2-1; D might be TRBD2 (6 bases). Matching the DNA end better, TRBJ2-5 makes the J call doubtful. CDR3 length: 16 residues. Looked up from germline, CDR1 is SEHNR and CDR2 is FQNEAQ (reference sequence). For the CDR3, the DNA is TGTGCCAGCAGGAAGACGAGCGGGTTCTGGAAAGAGACCCAGTACTTC. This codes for CASRKTSGFWKETQYF.